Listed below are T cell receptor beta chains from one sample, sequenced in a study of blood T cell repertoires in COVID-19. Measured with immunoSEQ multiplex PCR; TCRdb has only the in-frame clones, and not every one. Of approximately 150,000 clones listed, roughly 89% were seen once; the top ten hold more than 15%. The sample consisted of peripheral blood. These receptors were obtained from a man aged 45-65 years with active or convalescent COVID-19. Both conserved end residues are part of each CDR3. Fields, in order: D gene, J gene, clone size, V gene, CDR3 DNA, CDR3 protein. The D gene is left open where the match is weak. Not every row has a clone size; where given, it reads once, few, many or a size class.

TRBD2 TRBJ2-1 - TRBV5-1 TGCGCCAGCAGCTTGGGTAGCGGGATTAACAATGAGCAGTTCTTC CASSLGSGINNEQFF
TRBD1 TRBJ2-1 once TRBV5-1 TGCGCCAGCAGACCTACGGGGACAGCCCCTGGGAATGAGCAGTTCTTC CASRPTGTAPGNEQFF
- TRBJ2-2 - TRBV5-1 TGCGCCAGCAGCTTGGCTCAGCGGAACACCGGGGAGCTGTTTTTT CASSLAQRNTGELFF
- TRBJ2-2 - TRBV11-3 TGTGCCAGCAGCTTCTCTTTAGACACCGGGGAGCTGTTTTTT CASSFSLDTGELFF
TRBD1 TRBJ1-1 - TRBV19 TGTGCCAGTAGTGTTCAGGGACAGGTCACTGAAGCTTTCTTT CASSVQGQVTEAFF
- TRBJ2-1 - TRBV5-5 TGTGCCAGCAGCTTGTGGGGAGAGGGGCAGTTCTTC CASSLWGEGQFF
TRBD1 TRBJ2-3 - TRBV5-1 TGCGCCAGCAGCTTCAGGACAGGCGCAGATACGCAGTATTTT CASSFRTGADTQYF
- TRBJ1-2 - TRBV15 TGTGCCACCAGCAGAGATGGCCAAGTTGGCTACACCTTC CATSRDGQVGYTF
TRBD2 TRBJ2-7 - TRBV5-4 TGTGCCAGCAGCTTGGGTCCCGGGAGGGTAGAATGCGAGCAGTACTTC CASSLGPGRVECEQYF
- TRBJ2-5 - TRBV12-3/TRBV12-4 TGTGCCAGCAGTTTAAGGGGATTAGAGACCCAGTACTTC CASSLRGLETQYF
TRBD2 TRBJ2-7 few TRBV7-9 TGTGCCAGCAGCTTAGTTTCGGGGGGAAGCTCCTACGAGCAGTACTTC CASSLVSGGSSYEQYF
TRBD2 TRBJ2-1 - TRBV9 TGTGCCAGCAGCCCCCCGTCGACTAGCGGGAACAATGAGCAGTTCTTC CASSPPSTSGNNEQFF
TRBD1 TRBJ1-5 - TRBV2 TGTGCCAGCAGTGACCGACAGGGTCGTCAGCCCCAGCATTTT CASSDRQGRQPQHF
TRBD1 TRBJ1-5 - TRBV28 TGTGCCAGCAGTTTAGGGACAGGGATTTTTCAGCCCCAGCATTTT CASSLGTGIFQPQHF
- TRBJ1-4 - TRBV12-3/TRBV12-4 TGTGCCAGCAGTTTGGCAGGGTTTGAAAAACTGTTTTTT CASSLAGFEKLFF
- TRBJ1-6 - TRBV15 TGTGCCACCAGCAGAGATGTAGGGCAGGGGCTGCGTTCACCCCTCCACTTT CATSRDVGQGLRSPLHF
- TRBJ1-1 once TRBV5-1 TGCGCCAGCAGCTTGGTGGGGGAGGGAATCAAAGCTTTCTTT CASSLVGEGIKAFF
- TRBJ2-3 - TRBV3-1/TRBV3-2 TGTGCCAGCAGCCATACGGGATCAGATACGCAGTATTTT CASSHTGSDTQYF
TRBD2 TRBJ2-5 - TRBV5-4 TGTGCCAGCAGCTTGGCGGGTCTAGCGGAAGAGACCCAGTACTTC CASSLAGLAEETQYF
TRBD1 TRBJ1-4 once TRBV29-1 TGCAGCGTCGAATCGACAGGGCGCAATGAAAAACTGTTTTTT CSVESTGRNEKLFF
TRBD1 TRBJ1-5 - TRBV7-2 TGTGCCAGCAGCGAGATGGACAGGTCCAATCAGCCCCAGCATTTT CASSEMDRSNQPQHF
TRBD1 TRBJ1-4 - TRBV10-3 TGTGCCATCAGTGAGTGGGGACAGGCGGATGAAAAACTGTTTTTT CAISEWGQADEKLFF
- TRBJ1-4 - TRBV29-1 TGCAGCGTGGATACAGGGTTTAGTAATGAAAAACTGTTTTTT CSVDTGFSNEKLFF
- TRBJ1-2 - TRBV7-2 TGTGCCAGCAGCTTCACAGGAGCACCCAACTATGGCTACACCTTC CASSFTGAPNYGYTF
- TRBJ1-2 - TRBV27 TGTGCCAGCAGTTTTACGGGGGGACTAGTGTATGGCTACACCTTC CASSFTGGLVYGYTF
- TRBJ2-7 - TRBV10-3 TGTGCCACACTTAACCTCCACGAGCAGTACTTC CATLNLHEQYF
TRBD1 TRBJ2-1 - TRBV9 TGTGCCAGCAGCCACAGGGGTACCACAATGGATGAGCAGTTCTTC CASSHRGTTMDEQFF
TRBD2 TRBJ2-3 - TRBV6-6 TGTGCCAGCAGTTACGGGCGGGAGGGCCCGGATACGCAGTATTTT CASSYGREGPDTQYF
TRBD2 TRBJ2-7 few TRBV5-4 TGTGCCAGCAGCCGGGGTAGCGGGAGTGGGGGCGAGCAGTACTTC CASSRGSGSGGEQYF
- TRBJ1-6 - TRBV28 TGTGCCAGCAGCCGGGACTCCTATAATTCACCCCTCCACTTT CASSRDSYNSPLHF
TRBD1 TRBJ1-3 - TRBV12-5 TGTGCTAGTGGTACCGCGACAGGGTTCTCTGGAAACACCATATATTTT CASGTATGFSGNTIYF
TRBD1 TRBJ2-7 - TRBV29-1 TGCAGCGTTGAAAGGACAGGGTACGAGCAGTACTTC CSVERTGYEQYF
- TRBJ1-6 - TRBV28 TGTGCCAGCCATAAAGCCCCCACGGGGTCACCCCTCCACTTT CASHKAPTGSPLHF
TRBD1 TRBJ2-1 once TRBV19 TGTGCCAGTAGTGTGACAGGGATGCGGAATGAGCAGTTCTTC CASSVTGMRNEQFF
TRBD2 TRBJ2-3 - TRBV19 TGTGCCAGTAGTATTAGCGGGAGTGGTGTGGATACGCAGTATTTT CASSISGSGVDTQYF
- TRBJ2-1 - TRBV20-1 TGCAGTGCTAGTCTCTCGGGGGATGAGCAGTTCTTC CSASLSGDEQFF
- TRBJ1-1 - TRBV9 TGTGCCAGCAGCACCCACAGTGTTCTGAACACTGAAGCTTTCTTT CASSTHSVLNTEAFF
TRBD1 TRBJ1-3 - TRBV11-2 TGTGCCAGCAGCTTCATAGGACAGGGCGGAAACACCATATATTTT CASSFIGQGGNTIYF
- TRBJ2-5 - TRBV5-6 TGTGCCAGCAGCCCAGGGGGGCAGGAGACCCAGTACTTC CASSPGGQETQYF
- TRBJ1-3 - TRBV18 TGTGCCAGCTCACCAAACGGTAACACCATATATTTT CASSPNGNTIYF